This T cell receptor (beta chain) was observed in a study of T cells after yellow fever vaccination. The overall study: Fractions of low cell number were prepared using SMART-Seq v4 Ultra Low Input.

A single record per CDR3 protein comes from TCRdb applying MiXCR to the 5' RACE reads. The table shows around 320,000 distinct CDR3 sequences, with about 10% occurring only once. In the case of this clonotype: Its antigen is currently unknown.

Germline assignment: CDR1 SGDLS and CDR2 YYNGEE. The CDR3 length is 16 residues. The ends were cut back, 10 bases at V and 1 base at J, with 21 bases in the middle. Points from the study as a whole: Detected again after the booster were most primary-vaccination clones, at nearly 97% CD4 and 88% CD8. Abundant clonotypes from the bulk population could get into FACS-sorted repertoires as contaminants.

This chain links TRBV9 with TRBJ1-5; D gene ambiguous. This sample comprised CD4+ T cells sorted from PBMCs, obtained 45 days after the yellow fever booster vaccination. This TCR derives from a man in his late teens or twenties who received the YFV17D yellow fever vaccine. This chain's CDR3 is CAAEIQLGVSNQPQHF. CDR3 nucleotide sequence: TGTGCCGCCGAAATTCAACTCGGGGTAAGCAATCAGCCCCAGCATTTT. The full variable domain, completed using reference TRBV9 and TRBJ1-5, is DSGVTQTPKHLITATGQRVTLRCSPRSGDLSVYWYQQSLDQGLQFLIQYYNGEERAKGNILERFSAQQFPDLHSELNLSSLELGDSALYFCAAEIQLGVSNQPQHFGDGTRLSIL.